Listed below are T cell receptor beta chains from one sample, sequenced in a study of OX40 agonist ivuxolimab in advanced cancers. The data were produced by immunoSEQ multiplex PCR, yet TCRdb's version contains in-frame clones alone and is incomplete. The sample consists of about 62,000 clones, around 84% of them appearing once. Sequences were derived from CD4+ or CD8+ T cells sorted from blood, sampled in a trial of the OX40 agonist ivuxolimab. These receptors all come from an adult with an advanced solid tumor such as melanoma, head and neck, liver or kidney cancer. Both conserved end residues are part of each CDR3. Each record gives: clone size, J gene, D gene, V gene, CDR3 DNA, CDR3 protein. A D gene is named only where the DNA matches it firmly. Not all rows give a size; the values are once, few, many and, for expanded clones, a class.

size: -; J: TRBJ2-2; D: -; V: TRBV5-1; DNA: TGCGCCAGCCGCTCAGGGGCTTCAGTAAACACCGGGGAGCTGTTTTTT; CDR3: CASRSGASVNTGELFF
size: -; J: TRBJ1-6; D: -; V: TRBV7-2; DNA: TGTGCCAGCAGCCCCCGGGACGGTACCTATAATTCACCCCTCCACTTT; CDR3: CASSPRDGTYNSPLHF
size: -; J: TRBJ2-3; D: TRBD2; V: TRBV9; DNA: TGTGCCAGCAGCTTAACGGGAGGGCCGGTCACAGATACGCAGTATTTT; CDR3: CASSLTGGPVTDTQYF
size: -; J: TRBJ2-7; D: TRBD1; V: TRBV28; DNA: TGTGCCAGCCTGGGGACAGGGGGCGACTGGTACGAGCAGTACTTC; CDR3: CASLGTGGDWYEQYF
size: -; J: TRBJ1-6; D: -; V: TRBV5-6; DNA: TGTGCCAGCAGCTTGTACCGGGCCCAGGGCCAAACCTATAATTCACCCCTCCACTTT; CDR3: CASSLYRAQGQTYNSPLHF
size: -; J: TRBJ1-5; D: TRBD1; V: TRBV2; DNA: TGTGCCAGCAGTGACCGGGACAGATATCAGCCCCAGCATTTT; CDR3: CASSDRDRYQPQHF
size: -; J: TRBJ1-1; D: -; V: TRBV18; DNA: TGTGCCAGCGGGCGGGGAGCCCCTGAAGCTTTCTTT; CDR3: CASGRGAPEAFF
size: -; J: TRBJ2-1; D: -; V: TRBV18; DNA: TGTGCCAGCTCACCCGGCTCCTACAATGAGCAGTTCTTC; CDR3: CASSPGSYNEQFF
size: -; J: TRBJ2-3; D: TRBD2; V: TRBV28; DNA: TGTGCCAGCAGTTTATTGGCTAGCGGGGCGAAAGGAACAGATACGCAGTATTTT; CDR3: CASSLLASGAKGTDTQYF
size: once; J: TRBJ1-3; D: -; V: TRBV23-1; DNA: TGCGCCAGCAGTCAATTGAGTAGGACCATATATTTT; CDR3: CASSQLSRTIYF
size: -; J: TRBJ1-5; D: -; V: TRBV7-2; DNA: TGTGCCAGCAGCTTATCAGGGCTCGACAATCAGCCCCAGCATTTT; CDR3: CASSLSGLDNQPQHF
size: once; J: TRBJ2-7; D: TRBD1; V: TRBV7-9; DNA: TGTGCCAGCAGCTTCGGGACAGGGGGCGACGAGCAGTACTTC; CDR3: CASSFGTGGDEQYF
size: few; J: TRBJ2-7; D: -; V: TRBV28; DNA: TGTGCCAGCAGTTCATCACATCTCGGGGCTCGCGAGCAGTACTTC; CDR3: CASSSSHLGAREQYF
size: -; J: TRBJ2-1; D: TRBD2; V: TRBV10-2; DNA: TGCGCCAGCAGCTACGAGCGGGATCGCTCCTACAATGAGCAGTTCTTC; CDR3: CASSYERDRSYNEQFF
size: -; J: TRBJ2-1; D: -; V: TRBV2; DNA: TGTGCCAGCACGGATGACAATGAGCAGTTCTTC; CDR3: CASTDDNEQFF
size: -; J: TRBJ2-3; D: TRBD2; V: TRBV27; DNA: TGTGCCAGCAGGCCTAGCGGTTCTGGAGATACGCAGTATTTT; CDR3: CASRPSGSGDTQYF
size: -; J: TRBJ2-7; D: -; V: TRBV6-6; DNA: TGTGCCAGCATGGACAGTACCTACGAGCAGTACTTC; CDR3: CASMDSTYEQYF
size: -; J: TRBJ1-1; D: TRBD1; V: TRBV7-2; DNA: TGTGCCAGCAGCCGTAACAGGGGGACTGAAGCTTTCTTT; CDR3: CASSRNRGTEAFF
size: -; J: TRBJ2-7; D: TRBD2; V: TRBV6-1; DNA: TGTGCCACCCACAATAGCGGGCTTGCCTACGAGCAGTACTTC; CDR3: CATHNSGLAYEQYF
size: -; J: TRBJ1-6; D: -; V: TRBV27; DNA: TGTGCCAGCAGTTTGGGGTCCAGCTCCTATAATTCACCCCTCCACTTT; CDR3: CASSLGSSSYNSPLHF
size: -; J: TRBJ2-1; D: TRBD2; V: TRBV7-7; DNA: TGTGCTAGCAGCTTCGGGACTAGCGGGGGGGCAAGGAATGAGCAGTTCTTC; CDR3: CASSFGTSGGARNEQFF
size: once; J: TRBJ2-3; D: -; V: TRBV10-1; DNA: TGCGCCAGCAGTCGAGGGGGGTACACAGATACGCAGTATTTT; CDR3: CASSRGGYTDTQYF
size: -; J: TRBJ2-2; D: TRBD1; V: TRBV7-3; DNA: TGTGCCAGCAGCCGACAGGGGGGCACCGGGGAGCTGTTTTTT; CDR3: CASSRQGGTGELFF
size: -; J: TRBJ2-7; D: TRBD2; V: TRBV11-2; DNA: TGTGCCAGCAGCCAGCTTTTTGGAGCGGGAAGTAGTAGCTACGAGCAGTACTTC; CDR3: CASSQLFGAGSSSYEQYF
size: -; J: TRBJ2-1; D: TRBD2; V: TRBV11-2; DNA: TGTGCCAGCAGCCCAAGGACTAGCGGGAGGGCTAGGTACAATGAGCAGTTCTTC; CDR3: CASSPRTSGRARYNEQFF
size: -; J: TRBJ2-7; D: -; V: TRBV7-6; DNA: TGTGCCAGCAGCTTCCGGGACACCTCCTACGAGCAGTACTTC; CDR3: CASSFRDTSYEQYF
size: -; J: TRBJ2-3; D: TRBD1; V: TRBV6-1; DNA: TGTGCCAGCAGCTTCGACAGGGGGCTTAGAGATACGCAGTATTTT; CDR3: CASSFDRGLRDTQYF
size: -; J: TRBJ1-3; D: -; V: TRBV18; DNA: TGTGCCAGCTCACCACGCTCCTCTGGAAACACCATATATTTT; CDR3: CASSPRSSGNTIYF
size: -; J: TRBJ2-7; D: -; V: TRBV7-9; DNA: TGTGCCAGCAGCTTGAGCCGGGGGCACGGCTCCTACGAGCAGTACTTC; CDR3: CASSLSRGHGSYEQYF
size: -; J: TRBJ1-5; D: -; V: TRBV5-1; DNA: TGCGCCAGCAGCTTGGACGGGAACGGGAACAATCAGCCCCAGCATTTT; CDR3: CASSLDGNGNNQPQHF
size: -; J: TRBJ1-1; D: -; V: TRBV19; DNA: TGTGCCAGTAGCCGGAACACTGAAGCTTTCTTT; CDR3: CASSRNTEAFF
size: -; J: TRBJ2-3; D: TRBD2; V: TRBV9; DNA: TGTGCCAGCAGCGCCACTAGCGCGCAACCCACAGATACGCAGTATTTT; CDR3: CASSATSAQPTDTQYF
size: -; J: TRBJ2-3; D: TRBD2; V: TRBV12-5; DNA: TGTGCTAGTGGTTTGGCGAGAGGAGCGGGAGGAAGAACAGATACGCAGTATTTT; CDR3: CASGLARGAGGRTDTQYF
size: -; J: TRBJ1-4; D: -; V: TRBV10-3; DNA: TGTGCCTCCCGGGACACTAATGAAAAACTGTTTTTT; CDR3: CASRDTNEKLFF
size: -; J: TRBJ1-4; D: -; V: TRBV19; DNA: TGTGCCAGTAGACATGAGACCGGGAGCGGGACGATTGGGGCTAATGAAAAACTGTTTTTT; CDR3: CASRHETGSGTIGANEKLFF
size: -; J: TRBJ1-1; D: -; V: TRBV6-5; DNA: TGTGCTGGGCGGGGGGGCCGTGGCACTGAAGCTTTCTTT; CDR3: CAGRGGRGTEAFF
size: -; J: TRBJ1-5; D: -; V: TRBV2; DNA: TGTGCCAGCAGCCCCGGGGGGCGCAATCAGCCCCAGCATTTT; CDR3: CASSPGGRNQPQHF
size: -; J: TRBJ2-5; D: -; V: TRBV7-6; DNA: TGTGCCAGCGGTCCTCAAGAGACCCAGTACTTC; CDR3: CASGPQETQYF
size: -; J: TRBJ2-3; D: -; V: TRBV5-5; DNA: TGTGCCAGCAGCGCTACGCGCAGGGTGGGCACAGATACGCAGTATTTT; CDR3: CASSATRRVGTDTQYF
size: -; J: TRBJ1-2; D: -; V: TRBV27; DNA: -; CDR3: CASSFFGQGDYGYTF
size: -; J: TRBJ2-1; D: -; V: TRBV5-4; DNA: TGTGCCAGCAGCTTGGACTATTTGGAGCAGTTCTTC; CDR3: CASSLDYLEQFF
size: -; J: TRBJ2-3; D: -; V: TRBV5-8; DNA: TGTGCCAGCAGCTTGCTGGCGGATACGCAGTATTTT; CDR3: CASSLLADTQYF
size: -; J: TRBJ2-7; D: -; V: TRBV10-1; DNA: TGCGCCAGCAGTGAGTCCGGCAGGGGGGATGGTGAGCAGTACTTC; CDR3: CASSESGRGDGEQYF
size: -; J: TRBJ1-4; D: TRBD1; V: TRBV7-6; DNA: TGTGCCAGCAGCCCGGGACAGTATAATGAAAAACTGTTTTTT; CDR3: CASSPGQYNEKLFF
size: -; J: TRBJ2-1; D: TRBD2; V: TRBV11-2; DNA: TGTGCCAGCAGCCTAGCGGGAGGAGCCTACAATGAGCAGTTCTTC; CDR3: CASSLAGGAYNEQFF
size: -; J: TRBJ1-2; D: -; V: TRBV28; DNA: TGTGCCAGCAGTTTATCGGGGGGGGACTCGCTCGGCTACACCTTC; CDR3: CASSLSGGDSLGYTF
size: -; J: TRBJ2-1; D: -; V: TRBV29-1; DNA: TGCAGCGTTGTTACGACAGAGACCTACAATGAGCAGTTCTTC; CDR3: CSVVTTETYNEQFF
size: -; J: TRBJ2-7; D: -; V: TRBV4-1; DNA: TGCGCCAGCAGCCAAGATTTCGTCCAGGAGCAGTACTTC; CDR3: CASSQDFVQEQYF
size: many; J: TRBJ1-1; D: TRBD1; V: TRBV28; DNA: TGTGCCAGCAGTTTACCAACAGGGGTCAACACTGAAGCTTTCTTT; CDR3: CASSLPTGVNTEAFF
size: -; J: TRBJ2-5; D: -; V: TRBV5-1; DNA: TGCGCCAGCAGCACCGCTGATCCGCAAGAGACCCAGTACTTC; CDR3: CASSTADPQETQYF
size: -; J: TRBJ2-1; D: -; V: TRBV4-1; DNA: TGCGCCAGCAGCCAAGATCGACAGGTTTCCTACAATGAGCAGTTCTTC; CDR3: CASSQDRQVSYNEQFF
size: -; J: TRBJ2-1; D: -; V: TRBV4-1; DNA: TGCGCCAGCAGCCCCCAATGGGTACAGGGAGGCAATGAGCAGTTCTTC; CDR3: CASSPQWVQGGNEQFF
size: few; J: TRBJ1-2; D: -; V: TRBV29-1; DNA: TGCAGCGTGGGGGCGGCAGGGGATGGCTACACCTTC; CDR3: CSVGAAGDGYTF
size: -; J: TRBJ2-7; D: -; V: TRBV5-6; DNA: TGTGCCAGCAGCTTGGATAGGAGCTACGAGCAGTACTTC; CDR3: CASSLDRSYEQYF
size: -; J: TRBJ2-7; D: -; V: TRBV30; DNA: TGTGCCTGGAGTTCTAGCTCCTACGAGCAGTACTTC; CDR3: CAWSSSSYEQYF
size: -; J: TRBJ2-7; D: -; V: TRBV5-4; DNA: TGTGCCAGCAGTCCAAGAACCGGGAAAAAAGCTAACGAGCAGTACTTC; CDR3: CASSPRTGKKANEQYF
size: -; J: TRBJ2-5; D: -; V: TRBV2; DNA: TGTGCCAGCAGTCCAGAACTAGGGCAGTTGGAGACCCAGTACTTC; CDR3: CASSPELGQLETQYF
size: -; J: TRBJ1-4; D: -; V: TRBV19; DNA: TGTGCCAGTAGTGCCCGGGACCACCATGAAAAACTGTTTTTT; CDR3: CASSARDHHEKLFF
size: -; J: TRBJ2-7; D: TRBD1; V: TRBV5-1; DNA: TGCGCCAGCAGCGTGACAGGGTTTGGATACGAGCAGTACTTC; CDR3: CASSVTGFGYEQYF
size: -; J: TRBJ2-1; D: TRBD2; V: TRBV9; DNA: TGTGCCAGCAGCGTAGGCGGGGGACCCTACAATGAGCAGTTCTTC; CDR3: CASSVGGGPYNEQFF